These 27 T cell receptor beta chains originate from one sample sequenced in a study of blood T cell repertoires in COVID-19. Assay: immunoSEQ multiplex PCR; the TCRdb copy retains only in-frame clones and omits some. The sample lists about 220,000 clones, 75% to 90% occurring once. The source material was peripheral blood. The source is a human donor in a cohort sampled during active COVID-19.

V gene TRBV6-2 or TRBV6-3 combines with J gene TRBJ1-2; the D is unclear. Trimming pared 0 bases from V and 2 bases from J, leaving 7 bases between. Germline lookup yields CDR1 MNHEY and CDR2 SVGEGT. The CDR3 sequence is 14 residues long. The CDR3 loop is CASSYSQKNYGYTF. The CDR3 DNA sequence: TGTGCCAGCAGTTACTCACAAAAGAACTATGGCTACACCTTC.

This clone was picked up a small number of times. The chain couples TRBV9 to TRBJ2-7; 10 bases align to TRBD2. From germline, CDR1 is SGDLS and CDR2 YYNGEE. This CDR3 has 15 residues. Trimming took 1 base from V and 4 from J; bases not matched to a gene: 5. The CDR3 is CASSVSASGSYEQYF. As DNA, the CDR3 is TGTGCCAGCAGCGTAAGCGCTAGCGGGAGTTACGAGCAGTACTTC. Filled out from reference TRBV9 and TRBJ2-7, the complete variable domain reads DSGVTQTPKHLITATGQRVTLRCSPRSGDLSVYWYQQSLDQGLQFLIQYYNGEERAKGNILERFSAQQFPDLHSELNLSSLELGDSALYFCASSVSASGSYEQYFGPGTRLTVT.

The chain carries TRBV21-1 and TRBJ1-6. TRBV21-1 is annotated as a pseudogene. This CDR3 spans 16 amino acids. As DNA, the CDR3 is TGTGCCAGCAGCAAACGTGTATTCTCCTATAATTCACCCCTCCACTTT. Translated, it gives CASSKRVFSYNSPLHF.

Concerning this clone: One end of the junction varies from germline; a read error may be responsible. The rearrangement links TRBV5-1 to TRBJ2-7; possible D gene TRBD2, 5 bases. This CDR3 region has 13 residues. CDR1 and CDR2 (germline): SGHRS, YFSETQ. This CDR3 reads CASSPGSSDEQYF. The DNA for the CDR3 is TGCGCCAGCAGCCCGGGGAGCTCCGACGAGCAGTACTTC.

A few counts support this clone. The rearrangement uses TRBV7-9 and TRBJ1-1; possibly TRBD1 for D (6 bases). The CDR3 extends over 13 amino acids. Trimming left V 6 bases short and J 4 bases short, with 12 bases between. Germline CDR1 is SEHNR and CDR2 is FQNEAQ (reference sequence). The CDR3 nucleotides are TGTGCCAGCAGACTACAGGGTCGCACTGAAGCTTTCTTT. Its protein is CASRLQGRTEAFF.

The rearrangement uses TRBV9 and TRBJ2-7; possibly TRBD2 for D (5 bases). Trimming pared 4 bases from V and 1 base from J, leaving 15 bases between. Germline V lookup: CDR1 SGDLS, CDR2 YYNGEE. This CDR3 region has 15 residues. CDR3 sequence: CASSIAPTGSYEQYF. The DNA of the CDR3 is TGTGCCAGCAGCATAGCTCCGACGGGGTCCTACGAGCAGTACTTC.

The chain links TRBV7-2 to TRBJ2-3; the match to TRBD2 covers 8 bases. The V gene's germline CDR1 is SGHTA and CDR2 FQGNSA. Trimming took 4 bases from V and 4 from J; bases not matched to a gene: 4. The CDR3 is made up of 14 amino acids. For the CDR3, the DNA is TGTGCCAGCAGCTCCCGACTAGCGTCAGATACGCAGTATTTT. It encodes CASSSRLASDTQYF.

Of note for this clone: Its ends do not fully match the called genes, so a read error is possible. The chain recombines TRBV10-3 with TRBJ1-3; D might be TRBD1 (5 bases). This CDR3 is 15 amino acids long. Germline V gene lookup returns CDR1 ENHRY and CDR2 SYGVKD. As DNA, the CDR3 is TGTGCCATCAGTGAGTCTTCCCGTGGCTCGGACAAGGTTCATTTT. The encoded protein is CAISESSRGSDKVHF.

The chain has TRBV28 and TRBJ2-5; D not certain. The CDR3 has 14 residues. Trimming took off 5 bases at V and 1 base at J, with 11 bases between the two ends. Germline CDR1 and CDR2: MDHEN and SYDVKM. The CDR3 region has the DNA TGTGCCAGCAGTCGCCTCTACAGCCAAGAGACCCAGTACTTC. Encoded protein: CASSRLYSQETQYF. The full variable domain, in which reference TRBV28 and TRBJ2-5 provide the parts outside the CDR3, is DVKVTQSSRYLVKRTGEKVFLECVQDMDHENMFWYRQDPGLGLRLIYFSYDVKMKEKGDIPEGYSVSREKKERFSLILESASTNQTSMYLCASSRLYSQETQYFGPGTRLLVL.

This clone came up a few times. The rearrangement links TRBV5-6 to TRBJ2-1, with 8 nucleotides matching TRBD2. V dropped 6 bases and J dropped 0; count of bases not matched to a gene: 5. Germline CDR1 SGHDT, CDR2 YYEEEE. The CDR3 totals 15 residues. CDR3 loop: CASKRGLSSYNEQFF. CDR3 nucleotide sequence: TGTGCCAGCAAGCGGGGGTTGAGCTCCTACAATGAGCAGTTCTTC.

This chain joins TRBV6-6 and TRBJ1-1, with 9 bases lining up with TRBD1. The germline V gene has CDR1 MNHNY and CDR2 SVGAGI (reference sequence). J was trimmed by 5 bases and V by 6 bases; bases with no gene match: 10. The CDR3 has 15 residues. The CDR3 region is CASRISQGAGTEAFF. Here the CDR3 DNA reads TGTGCCAGCAGGATTTCACAGGGGGCGGGAACTGAAGCTTTCTTT.

The chain couples TRBV7-2 to TRBJ2-7, with TRBD2 matching 9 bases. The CDR3 has 15 amino acids. Germline V lookup: CDR1 SGHTA, CDR2 FQGNSA. Losses at the gene ends were 4 bases for V and 5 bases for J; bases not matched to a gene: 9. This CDR3 reads CASSSPDSGSHEQYF. CDR3 sequence (DNA): TGTGCCAGCAGCTCCCCGGATAGCGGGAGCCACGAGCAGTACTTC. Drawing the rest from reference TRBV7-2 and TRBJ2-7, the complete variable domain is GAGVSQSPSNKVTEKGKDVELRCDPISGHTALYWYRQSLGQGLEFLIYFQGNSAPDKSGLPSDRFSAERTGGSVSTLTIQRTQQEDSAVYLCASSSPDSGSHEQYFGPGTRLTVT.

The chain has TRBV7-3 and TRBJ1-6, with 8 bases fitting TRBD1. V was clipped by 4 bases and J by 0 bases; unmatched bases: 8. CDR1 and CDR2 (germline): SGHTA, FQGTGA. This CDR3 contains 18 residues. CDR3: CASSSNGQGSSYNSPLHF. The CDR3 DNA sequence: TGTGCCAGCAGCTCAAACGGACAGGGAAGCTCCTATAATTCACCCCTCCACTTT. Looking up the rest from reference TRBV7-3 and TRBJ1-6 gives the full variable domain: GAGVSQTPSNKVTEKGKYVELRCDPISGHTALYWYRQSLGQGPEFLIYFQGTGAADDSGLPNDRFFAVRPEGSVSTLKIQRTERGDSAVYLCASSSNGQGSSYNSPLHFGNGTRLTVT.

The rearrangement uses TRBV18 and TRBJ2-1; a possible D gene is TRBD2 (6 bases). V dropped 1 base and J dropped 9 bases, with 16 bases sitting between them. Germline V gene sequence: CDR1 KGHSH, CDR2 LQKENI. This CDR3 region has 15 residues. The CDR3 reads CASSPLPGDQSEQFF. In DNA, the CDR3 is TGTGCCAGCTCACCACTACCGGGGGACCAGAGTGAGCAGTTCTTC.

This rearrangement joins TRBV6-5 to TRBJ1-1; no clear D. The CDR3 has 12 residues. Trimming shortened V by 6 bases and J by 4 bases, and 9 bases separated the two germline ends. Germline CDR1 MNHEY, CDR2 SVGAGI. DNA for the CDR3: TGTGCCAGCAGCGAGCCGTTCACTGAAGCTTTCTTT. Protein: CASSEPFTEAFF.

This clone occurred a few times. The J gene is TRBJ1-2, the V gene TRBV12-3 or TRBV12-4, with 8 bases fitting TRBD1. This CDR3 comprises 13 residues. The V gene end was trimmed by 4 bases and the J gene end by 3 bases; junction bases not matched to a gene: 1. The CDR3 here is CASSSTGDYGYTF. In DNA form, the CDR3 reads TGTGCCAGCAGTTCGACAGGGGACTATGGCTACACCTTC.

The chain employs TRBV4-3 and TRBJ2-1; possible D gene TRBD2, 5 bases. This CDR3 spans 14 amino acids. With 6 bases removed from V and 8 bases from J, the gap between germline ends came to 17 bases. Looked up from germline, CDR1 is LGHNA and CDR2 is YSLEER. CDR3 DNA: TGCGCCAGCAGTCGCCCCCCAGGACTCCATGAGCAGTTCTTC. Residues: CASSRPPGLHEQFF.

V gene TRBV4-3 combines with J gene TRBJ1-4, with a possible D match to TRBD1 (5 bases). CDR1 is LGHNA, CDR2 YSLEER, per germline. The CDR3 is 17 residues long. Trimming removed 0 bases from V and 5 bases from J, with 16 bases in between. For the CDR3, the DNA is TGCGCCAGCAGCCAAGAGGGGGGGATGATGCTAAATGAAAAACTGTTTTTT. This encodes CASSQEGGMMLNEKLFF.

V is TRBV10-3 and J is TRBJ1-2; no definite D call. The germline V gene has CDR1 ENHRY and CDR2 SYGVKD. The V end was cut by 0 bases, the J end by 4 bases, with 9 bases between. This CDR3 contains 14 residues. This CDR3 reads CAISESSTPYGYTF. The CDR3 region has the DNA TGTGCCATCAGTGAGTCCTCGACTCCCTATGGCTACACCTTC.

This chain uses TRBV7-9 with TRBJ2-7; unclear D gene. The V end was cut by 1 base, the J end by 2 bases, with 3 bases between. CDR3 length: 12 amino acids. Germline V gene lookup returns CDR1 SEHNR and CDR2 FQNEAQ (reference sequence). The CDR3: CASSLVAYEQYF. The CDR3 DNA reads as TGTGCCAGCAGCTTAGTCGCCTACGAGCAGTACTTC.

The chain employs TRBV18 and TRBJ1-3; D is unclear. Trimming pared 3 bases from V and 2 bases from J, leaving 8 bases between. The CDR3 has 14 amino acids. Germline assignment: CDR1 KGHSH and CDR2 LQKENI. For the CDR3, the DNA is TGTGCCAGCTCACCGGCCCGGGCTGGAAACACCATATATTTT. Amino acids: CASSPARAGNTIYF.

The rearrangement links TRBV18 to TRBJ2-1, with TRBD2 matching over 15 bases. This CDR3 has 19 residues. J was trimmed by 6 bases and V by 3 bases; bases with no gene match: 12. The V gene's germline CDR1 is KGHSH and CDR2 LQKENI. Written as DNA, the CDR3 is TGTGCCAGCTCACCGCCGGGACTAGCGGGAGGCCTTTACGCCAATGAGCAGTTCTTC. This translates into CASSPPGLAGGLYANEQFF.

The rearrangement joins TRBV4-1 to TRBJ1-5; 7 nucleotides agree with TRBD1. V lost 1 base, J lost 8 bases, and 5 bases stayed unmatched. The CDR3 is 14 amino acids. CDR1 and CDR2 from the germline V gene are MGHRA and YSYEKL. The CDR3 nucleotides are TGCGCCAGCAGCCAAGTACAGGGGTCAGAGCCCCAGCATTTT. This encodes CASSQVQGSEPQHF.

This clone was recorded a few times. The same CDR3 can be traced to other DNA sequences in this sample. The V call is TRBV4-3, the J call TRBJ1-2, with a possible D match to TRBD1 (6 bases). The V gene's germline CDR1 is LGHNA and CDR2 YSLEER. V was shortened by 1 base and J by 4 bases, with 7 bases between the two germline ends. This CDR3 is 13 amino acids long. The CDR3, as DNA: TGCGCCAGCAGCCAAGGCAGGGGCTATGGCTACACCTTC. This translates into CASSQGRGYGYTF.

The chain uses TRBV28 and TRBJ1-2; D gene ambiguous. The CDR3 is 11 amino acids. Trimming pared 5 bases from V and 2 bases from J, leaving 3 bases between. The germline V gene encodes CDR1 MDHEN and CDR2 SYDVKM. The CDR3 here is CASSINYGYTF. The CDR3 bases are TGTGCCAGCAGTATAAACTATGGCTACACCTTC.

The chain links TRBV28 to TRBJ2-1, with 12 bases identical to TRBD2. The CDR3 covers 15 residues. Germline lookup yields CDR1 MDHEN and CDR2 SYDVKM. J was trimmed by 8 bases and V by 8 bases; bases with no gene match: 10. CDR3 loop: CASSPPSGRGYEQFF. CDR3 in DNA: TGTGCCAGCTCTCCCCCTAGCGGGAGGGGTTATGAGCAGTTCTTC.

The V gene is TRBV7-9, the J gene TRBJ1-1; 7 nucleotides match TRBD1. The J segment lost 1 base and the V segment lost 5 bases, leaving 4 bases of the junction unmatched. This CDR3 spans 14 amino acids. The germline gives CDR1 SEHNR, CDR2 FQNEAQ (reference sequence). For the CDR3, the DNA is TGTGCCAGCAGCGACCGGGACAGGAACACTGAAGCTTTCTTT. Protein product: CASSDRDRNTEAFF.